Listed here is a single T cell receptor beta chain. Its specific antigen is unknown. The sample holds no much larger clone one base away, and base qualities are not on file. TCRbeta CDR3 regions were amplified from genomic DNA using the immunoSEQ Assay, a bias-controlled multiplex PCR. The paper's data handling went like this. The number of nucleated cells in each sample was estimated from the amplification of reference gene primers within the assay. To quantify the absolute abundance of each unique TCRbeta CDR3 rearrangement, sequence reads were collapsed and filtered. For each sample, productive Simpson clonality was calculated by taking the square root of Simpson's diversity index across productive rearrangements. TCRdb limited this immuneACCESS table to in-frame rearrangements with V and J called. A share of clones is missing; checked studies link under half to unresolved V genes, and the rest is unexplained. D and trimming were read from the DNA, whereas the V and J calls and clone size are those reported in that table. Counted in this sample were approximately 300,000 clones; around 87% of them appeared once. The ten largest clones take up 2% to 2.5% of the sample.

Another Seattle source contributed samples from volunteer blood donors who had recovered from COVID-19. The collaborating institutions used their own protocols to collect whole blood in K2EDTA tubes. For TCRbeta analysis, collaborators shipped samples as frozen whole blood, isolated PBMCs, or DNA extracted from either of those sample types. CDR1 and CDR2 (SGHTA, FQGTGA) derive from the germline V gene. Measured from the cysteine to the phenylalanine, the CDR3 is 22 residues long. The only DNA kept is the CDR3, 66 bases in frame from the first base. V was cut back by 8 bases and J by 1 base, leaving a gap of 36 bases between them. This specimen comes from a study of blood T cell repertoires in COVID-19 (dated by TCRdb to the early 2020s). Study-level background: The collaborator samples originated in the United States, Italy and Spain and spanned the acute and convalescent phases of COVID-19. The prospective study material was composed of cDNA or gDNA derived from T cells, B-cell-depleted T cells, or PBMCs. Deeply sampled blood TCRbeta repertoires from subjects exposed to, actively infected with, or recovered from COVID-19 were included in the dataset. Where HLA class I and class II types were available, the types were taken from metadata supplied by the sample provider, not from assay-based typing. Nearly every sample came with metadata listing a de-identified subject ID, COVID-19 status, age in years and sex. Samples were obtained from the ongoing ImmuneRACE study (first 160 participants) and from 1,000 to 1,500 subjects provided by 6 global collaborators. The repertoires were released in a freely available public database meant as a resource for research on the immune response to SARS-CoV-2.

General findings and caveats noted by the study authors: The quantity of clinical and demographic metadata differed by source and by participant and was supplied without curation.

The V gene is TRBV7-3 and the J gene is TRBJ1-5; TRBD1 is a weak D gene call, 6 bases matching. Sequencing was done on a sample of peripheral blood. This TCR was sampled from a woman aged 45-59 years who had recovered from COVID-19. The encoded CDR3 is CASYSPFRDKSWSWPSNQPQHF. The DNA reads TGTGCCAGCTATAGCCCCTTCCGGGACAAATCTTGGTCGTGGCCAAGCAATCAGCCCCAGCATTTT.